Listed here is a single T cell receptor (beta chain). There is no known antigen for this receptor. Per-nucleotide qualities are absent, and no much larger clonotype sits a single base away. The record originates from a study of cytomegalovirus exposure and HLA in healthy donors (dated by TCRdb to the late 2010s). In the study overall: An earlier analysis of 587 of the donors reported approximately 280 Gb of sequence data and 95 million to 130 million unique TCR beta sequences obtained from around 170 million T cells. Along with the roughly 670-subject first cohort, a separate validation cohort of roughly 110 different subjects was used. Every repertoire in the discovery cohort had been generated on one and the same sequencing platform. To study patterns of TCR occurrence, a later analysis re-analyzed previously published TCR beta repertoires from 700 or so donors and added high-resolution HLA genotyping. HLA typing covered class I and class II loci at four-digit resolution. The study was designed to test whether signatures of past pathogen exposure could be identified by cataloging public T cell receptors. Of the 300 to 450 genotyped donors, more than 75% were placed in the genetic ancestry cluster associated with self-reported Caucasian donors. Because of strong linkage in the cohort, five DR-DQ haplotypes were treated as single units for association and clustering. Donor age, sex, ethnicity and CMV serostatus were collected together with the repertoire data. Rather than drawing on any new phenotypic data, the later analysis identified candidate immune exposures from TCR beta sequences and the way those sequences occurred across donors. An earlier analysis of 587 of the donors used high-throughput TCR beta sequencing to judge whether each TCR beta V gene segment behaved as functional or pseudogenic. Typing coverage differed by locus: A, B, C, DRB1 and DQB1 were typed in roughly 629-630 donors, DQA1 in 500 to 550, DPA1 in 600 to 610, and DPB1 in 450 to 490. An early release covering roughly 600 HLA-typed donors comprised roughly 300 gigabases of sequencing data and 65 million to 100 million unique TCR sequences. The study combined high-throughput TCR immunosequencing, statistical association of individual TCRs with disease status, and machine learning to predict cytomegalovirus infection status. In a later genetic analysis, genome-wide SNP genotypes for 398 of the 666 donors were used, and that subset was treated as a discovery cohort. Across approximately 400 genotyped donors of the cohort, an average of 235,054 unique TCR beta nucleotide sequences per donor were sequenced, and 15% to 20% of those sequences were non-productive. The study profiled the T cell repertoires of fewer than 850 subjects by immunosequencing and related them to cytomegalovirus serostatus.

The cohort was made up of about 670 healthy bone marrow donors. At the time of sampling, every cohort member was nominally healthy, though immune exposures that went unrecorded were likely present. The donor tested CMV seropositive, placing the donor among the 310 or so seropositive members of the cohort. Each donor provided a peripheral blood sample, and peripheral blood mononuclear cells were used for TCR beta sequencing. Genomic DNA extraction from the blood cell samples was performed with the Qiagen DNeasy Blood Extraction Kit. General study outcomes and caveats: In both the original and validation cohorts, the classifier was reported to diagnose cytomegalovirus status with high specificity and sensitivity. A later analysis associated 17,000 or so TCR beta sequences with specific HLA alleles at a false discovery rate of 0.05. The sequencing pipeline was judged likely to have produced a cluster of highly shared sequence variants as a technical artifact. Only TCR beta chains were sequenced in this cohort, and the absence of alpha or paired-chain data limited detectable features. Compared with the approximately 670-donor mean, donors in an Asian-associated ancestry cluster had fewer N-insertions in productive TCRs, according to a later genetic analysis. The 87-base-pair reads could not distinguish some IMGT-functional V segments, including TRBV6-2 and TRBV6-3, so those segments were excluded. Linkage disequilibrium might explain the correlated functional status among segregating V segments, but an unknown experimental factor could not be ruled out. HLA typing was unavailable for some donors at each locus, so association tests used only the typed subset. In a later analysis, most CMV-associated TCR beta chains were found to appear HLA-restricted, with HLA associations seemingly driven largely by CMV exposure. A further reported finding was that TCR beta sequences accurately predicted the HLA-A and HLA-B alleles for most subjects in the first cohort. When HLA alleles, especially DR and DQ, strongly co-occurred, TCR associations were difficult to assign to individual alleles. For the cohort, immune exposure information was limited to CMV serostatus. Presence/absence analyses assumed roughly uniform sequencing depth across donors, an assumption that may not hold. A few of the identified cytomegalovirus-associated TCR beta chains were confirmed in vitro to be specific for cytomegalovirus antigens. In an earlier analysis of under 600 of the donors, most TCR beta V segments were observed in productive rearrangements about 90% or about 30% of the time, broadly matching IMGT annotations. A total of around 150 TCR beta chains were listed by the study as associated with cytomegalovirus. Because counts were too low, about 17 rarely observed V segments, including chromosome 9 orphons, were excluded from the earlier analysis of roughly 580 of the donors. A later genetic analysis associated a missense DCLRE1C variant with V-gene and J-gene trimming of TCR beta chains, and an independent cohort replicated the association. A later analysis found that HLA-associated TCR beta chains were more clonally expanded and had lower generation probabilities than equally common non-associated chains. The authors suggested that the approach could potentially be extended to other disease states and immunological phenotypes. While some public TCRs were present in many individuals, most TCR sequences turned up only very rarely across donors. In a later analysis, several top co-occurrence clusters were reported to appear linked to parvovirus B19, influenza, CMV and Epstein-Barr virus. A later analysis found that TCR association rates varied across HLA loci, with DRB1 alleles showing the most associated TCRs and HLA-C alleles the fewest.

Here V drops 0 bases and J drops 7 bases, and the junction holds 3 bases not matched to any gene. Measured from the cysteine to the phenylalanine, the CDR3 is 14 residues long. Here the CDR3 DNA is all that survives: 42 bases in frame from base 1. From the germline V gene, CDR1 is SGHTA and CDR2 is FQGNSA. Receptor amplification or capture employed the immunoSEQ multiplex PCR assay. A mixture of 60 forward primers for TCR Vbeta segments and 13 reverse primers for TCR Jbeta segments was used in the multiplex PCR. The CDR3 region of rearranged TCR beta genes was amplified from genomic DNA by a multiplex PCR assay. The Illumina HiSeq System was used to sequence the amplified TCR beta libraries as 87-base-pair reads. Concerning the study's data processing: A later analysis counted about 80 million unique TCR beta chains across the 666 repertoires, and roughly 11 million of these chains were shared by at least two donors. Raw reads were error-corrected and collapsed into unique sequences by a nearest-neighbor algorithm in which closely related sequences were merged to remove PCR and sequencing errors. V, D and J gene segments were assigned by aligning CDR3 sequences to IMGT reference sequences. For a sequence to be retained, a match of at least six nucleotides to both a V gene segment and a J gene segment was required. A rearrangement was called productive if the CDR3 had no stop codons and remained in frame with V and J, and every other rearrangement was called non-productive. CDR3 was defined according to IMGT convention as the region running from the second conserved V-encoded cysteine to the conserved J-encoded phenylalanine. In an earlier analysis of around 600 of the donors, sequences lacking an unambiguous match to a single V gene segment were excluded. An earlier analysis of 587 of the donors called V segments functional above 56.7% productive rearrangements and segregating when the between-donor standard deviation exceeded 5%. To diagnose cytomegalovirus status from the catalog of TCR beta chain sequences, a statistical classification framework was built. A later analysis assigned V and J genes by comparing TCR nucleotide sequences with IMGT/GENE-DB human TR gene sequences. The TCRdist pipeline was used in a later analysis to assign CDR3 sequences and most-parsimonious VDJ recombination scenarios. In a later analysis, every TCR beta chain was defined by the combination of its CDR3 amino acid sequence and its V-gene family, and reads without a unique V-gene family were dropped. A later analysis removed over 500 highly shared, low-generation-probability nucleotide sequences to deal with suspected cross-contamination and a sequencing artifact. A later analysis calculated a clonal expansion index for each public chain from normalized within-repertoire ranks of inferred template counts. A later analysis computed generation probabilities with a VDJ recombination model fitted to out-of-frame rearrangements, and checked the results against IGoR. A later analysis scored TCR-TCR, TCR-HLA and TCR-CMV co-occurrence with hypergeometric tests, applying a repertoire-size bias correction to TCR pairs. In a later analysis, false discovery rates were estimated by permuting HLA or CMV assignments 20 times. In a later analysis, co-occurring TCRs were grouped using DBSCAN, with TCRdist sequence similarity added in when clustering inside HLA-allele-positive subsets. Repertoires with fewer than 30,000 or more than 120,000 public chains were left out of co-occurrence clustering, as were five repertoires with anomalous nucleotide sharing. Imported from immuneACCESS, the table was reduced by TCRdb to in-frame sequences with V and J called. These copies leave out some clones; in studies compared against another copy, an unresolved V gene accounts for under half, and the cause of the remainder is not known. That table gives V, J and clone size, and the DNA gave D and trimming. The sample profile shows about 150,000 clones; around 82% of them were found once. 5.5% to 8.5% of the sample rests with the top ten.

This clonotype was sampled from a woman aged 45-60 years in good health and CMV-seropositive. The chain uses TRBV7-2 and TRBJ1-5; TRBD1 fits 7 bases in the junction. Sequencing input: PBMCs. The DNA reads TGTGCCAGCAGCTTAGCAGGGGGCGGACAGCCCCAGCATTTT. It specifies CASSLAGGGQPQHF. When the CDR3 is completed using the reference TRBV7-2 and TRBJ1-5 genes on either side, the full variable domain is GAGVSQSPSNKVTEKGKDVELRCDPISGHTALYWYRQSLGQGLEFLIYFQGNSAPDKSGLPSDRFSAERTGGSVSTLTIQRTQQEDSAVYLCASSLAGGGQPQHFGDGTRLSIL.